This T cell receptor (beta chain) was sequenced during a study of cytomegalovirus exposure and HLA in healthy donors (dated by TCRdb to 2016 to 2017). For the wider study: According to a later analysis, one platform produced both the 100 to 150 validation repertoires and the 670 or so repertoires of the first cohort. The study aimed to test whether cataloging public T cell receptors could reveal signatures of past pathogen exposure. Along with the approximately 650-subject first cohort, a separate validation cohort of more than 90 different subjects was used. High-throughput TCR immunosequencing, statistical association of individual TCRs with disease status, and machine learning were combined to predict cytomegalovirus infection status.

Library generation was performed with the immunoSEQ multiplex PCR assay. Per the source publication's procedure: To diagnose cytomegalovirus status from the catalog of TCR beta chain sequences, a statistical classification framework was built. TCRdb carries this immuneACCESS record with in-frame sequences only. Its versions omit some clonotypes, under half of them owing to an unresolved V gene in the studies checked, with the rest unexplained. The V and J calls and clone size come from that table; D and trimming were worked out from the DNA. The sample table holds 65,000 to 90,000 clones, of which about 95% were seen once. The top ten clones comprise 3% to 4% of the sample. Separate from the approximately 730-subject first cohort, the validation cohort of 90 to 150 subjects was the group to which the donors belonged. Sequences LNHDA (CDR1) and SQIVND (CDR2) are obtained from the germline V gene (reference sequence). The CDR3 starts with the cysteine, ends with the phenylalanine, and has 13 residues. The entry retains the CDR3 DNA only, 39 bases that are in frame from base 1.

Paper-wide results and their limitations: In both the original and validation cohorts, the classifier was reported to diagnose cytomegalovirus status with high specificity and sensitivity. According to the authors, the approach could potentially be generalized to other disease states and immunological phenotypes. In vitro tests confirmed that a few of the cytomegalovirus-associated TCR beta chains recognize cytomegalovirus antigens. Of the cluster scores, 85% to 95% were above 0 in a later analysis, which found that TCRs clustered in the first cohort also tended to co-occur in the approximately 120 validation repertoires. While some public TCRs were present in many individuals, most TCR sequences turned up only very rarely across donors. A later analysis lacked HLA typing for the validation cohort, so it scored co-occurrence in that cohort across all 130 or so repertoires. The study listed 150 to 200 TCR beta chains as associated with cytomegalovirus.

The sample holds one count of this clone. It lacks a known antigen. An end of the junction differs from the germline gene, which may be a read error. Recombination linked TRBV19 to TRBJ2-7; 8 central bases correspond to TRBD1. The sequenced material came from PBMCs. The origin of this receptor is a young man in good health and CMV-seronegative. The CDR3 sequence is CASSSDRVRPLVF. In nucleotides, the sequence is TGTGCCAGTAGTTCGGACAGGGTACGCCCCCTGGTCTTC.